Presented here are 10 T cell receptor beta chains from one specimen sequenced in a study of post-analysis software for immune sequencing data. Study-level findings and limits: The study found TRBV5-6, TRBV5-1 and TRBV20-1 among five or six TRBV segments more frequent in patients than controls.

Incorporated into the TCR beta cDNA libraries were unique molecular identifiers, which served to reduce PCR and sequencing biases. TCRdb redid the calling of the PCR reads with MiXCR, one entry per CDR3 protein. The sample holds roughly 540,000 distinct CDR3 sequences, roughly 34% seen once. These receptors lack a known antigen. Sequencing was carried out using blood. These receptors originate from a girl aged 2-17 years with multiple sclerosis.

The sample holds a few counts of this clonotype. The chain links TRBV18 to TRBJ2-1; D unresolved. Germline V gene lookup returns CDR1 KGHSH and CDR2 LQKENI. The CDR3 contains 14 residues. Between the trimmed V and J ends, which lost 5 bases and 8 bases, there was a span of 16 bases. The CDR3 nucleotides read TGTGCCAGCTCATCCAGGAAGGACGCGGATGAGCAGTTCTTC. It codes for CASSSRKDADEQFF.

This clonotype has just a few counts. The chain has TRBV3-1 and TRBJ2-7; 8 bases are a match to TRBD1. The DNA end is more similar to TRBJ2-5, so the J call may be wrong. The CDR3 has 14 amino acids. Germline lookup yields CDR1 LGHDT and CDR2 YNNKEL (reference sequence). The CDR3 DNA sequence: TGTGCCAGCAGCTACCAGGGGGCTGCGGAGACCCAGTACTTC. This codes for CASSYQGAAETQYF.

The chain has TRBV7-9 and TRBJ2-1; 10 bases line up with TRBD1. With 5 bases clipped from V and 5 bases from J, the junction kept 12 bases outside the gene matches. This CDR3 is built from 17 residues. CDR1 and CDR2 (germline): SEHNR, FQNEAQ (reference sequence). CDR3 sequence (DNA): TGTGCCAGCAGCGAACGGACAGGGGGGATACGGAACAATGAGCAGTTCTTC. Amino acids: CASSERTGGIRNNEQFF.

The V gene is TRBV20-1, the J gene TRBJ2-5, with 9 bases fitting TRBD2. Matching the DNA end better, TRBJ2-7 makes the J call doubtful. Germline V gene data show CDR1 as DFQATT and CDR2 as SNEGSKA (reference sequence). CDR3 length: 18 amino acids. CDR3 loop: CSASKNSAGGSGWNEQYF. As DNA, the CDR3 is TGCAGTGCTTCCAAAAATTCAGCGGGGGGCTCCGGCTGGAACGAGCAGTACTTC.

The chain links TRBV20-1 to TRBJ2-5, with TRBD2 identical over 16 bases. CDR1 is DFQATT and CDR2 is SNEGSKA in the germline V gene (reference sequence). V trimming: 5 bases; J trimming: 6 bases; junction bases outside the gene matches: 9. This CDR3 has 16 amino acids. CDR3: CSARHSGLAGGQTQYF. In nucleotides, the CDR3 is TGCAGTGCTCGACATTCGGGACTAGCGGGGGGGCAGACCCAGTACTTC.

The chain employs TRBV7-9 and TRBJ1-2, with D possibly matching TRBD1 (5 bases). V lost 1 base, J lost 7 bases, and 16 bases lay in between. The CDR3 runs to 15 residues. Germline V CDR1 and CDR2: SEHNR, FQNEAQ (reference sequence). This chain's CDR3 is CASSLEVTGDPGYTF. For the CDR3, the DNA is TGTGCCAGCAGCTTAGAAGTAACGGGGGACCCTGGCTACACCTTC.

V usage is TRBV5-1 and J usage is TRBJ2-7, with 14 bases fitting TRBD2. J was trimmed by 0 bases and V by 3 bases; bases with no gene match: 2. There are 16 residues in the CDR3. The germline gives CDR1 SGHRS, CDR2 YFSETQ. The CDR3 sequence: CASSWGLAGASYEQYF. The CDR3 nucleotides are TGCGCCAGCAGCTGGGGACTAGCGGGGGCCTCCTACGAGCAGTACTTC. The full variable domain, rest sourced from reference TRBV5-1 and TRBJ2-7, is KAGVTQTPRYLIKTRGQQVTLSCSPISGHRSVSWYQQTPGQGLQFLFEYFSETQRNKGNFPGRFSGRQFSNSRSEMNVSTLELGDSALYLCASSWGLAGASYEQYFGPGTRLTVT.

This clonotype was seen a few times. The chain couples TRBV9 to TRBJ2-5; a weak D match, TRBD1 (5 bases). Trimming cost V 1 base and J 1 base, with 11 bases left between them. Germline values: CDR1 SGDLS, CDR2 YYNGEE. This CDR3 contains 15 residues. CDR3: CASSVIQGTQETQYF. For the CDR3, the DNA is TGTGCCAGCAGCGTAATCCAGGGAACCCAAGAGACCCAGTACTTC.

Concerning this clonotype itself: A much larger clone lies a single base off, so this may be a read error. The chain joins TRBV6-5 to TRBJ2-1, with TRBD2 as a possible D gene (6 bases). This CDR3 contains 17 residues. Germline V gives CDR1 MNHEY, CDR2 SVGAGI. The CDR3 DNA reads TGTACCAGCAGTTACTGGCGGGGTTCTATCTCCTACAATGAGCAGTTCTTC. Translation: CTSSYWRGSISYNEQFF.

This clonotype was counted only a few times. The CDR3 DNA follows: TGTGCCAGTAGTAGAAAGGCCTCCTACGAGCAGTACTTC. It codes for CASSRKASYEQYF. The chain recombines TRBV19 with TRBJ2-7; D ambiguous. Per the germline V gene, CDR1 is LNHDA and CDR2 is SQIVND (reference sequence). Trimming left V 4 bases short and J 0 bases short, with 7 bases between. CDR3 length: 13 amino acids.